This T cell receptor (beta chain) was captured by sequencing in a study of regulatory T cells in long-lasting Graves disease. This clonotype has at least ten counts. Its antigen is not identified. For TCR beta, libraries came from iRepertoire HTBI primers and Arm-PCR of CDR3 regions. MiXCR was run by TCRdb on the multiplex PCR reads, yielding one entry per CDR3 protein. The sample consists of roughly 500,000 distinct CDR3 sequences, around 11% of them appearing once. Study conclusions and caveats: Compared with new cases, persistent Graves' patients showed reduced TCR diversity.

V lost 0 bases, J lost 6 bases, and 9 bases lay in between. CDR1 is GTSNPN, CDR2 SVGIG, per germline (reference sequence). This CDR3 spans 13 amino acids. Regarding time point: newly diagnosed GD, antithyroid drugs for less than 3 months. Preparation of the TCR library used RNA extracted from PBMCs. In addition, the sample was reused for a study of T cells in Graves' hyperthyroidism and ophthalmopathy.

This chain connects TRBV30 to TRBJ1-5, with D possibly being TRBD1 (5 bases). Material: peripheral blood mononuclear cells (PBMCs), obtained at new diagnosis, from a patient treated with antithyroid drugs. The sequence was collected from a woman in her twenties or thirties with Graves disease. The CDR3, as DNA: TGTGCCTGGAGTGTCAGGGCGGCTCAGCCCCAGCATTTT. Translating it yields CAWSVRAAQPQHF.